These 5 T cell receptor beta chains were sequenced from one sample in a study of PD-1 blockade in mismatch repair-deficient tumors. Produced via immunoSEQ multiplex PCR; TCRdb's table is partial and in-frame only. The data contain 40,000 to 60,000 clones, around four fifths of them singletons. The material was peripheral blood, obtained 4 weeks after starting pembrolizumab. Every receptor here comes from an adult with mismatch repair-deficient cancer.

This clone came up many times. CDR3 in amino acids: CASSERDGAYEQYF. The CDR3 region has the DNA TGTGCCAGCAGCGAACGGGACGGTGCCTACGAGCAGTACTTC. The rearrangement joins TRBV9 to TRBJ2-7; D could derive from TRBD1 or TRBD2 (5 bases each). In germline, CDR1 is SGDLS, CDR2 YYNGEE. V was pared by 3 bases and J by 2 bases, with 12 bases between. This CDR3 contains 14 residues. The full variable domain, with the rest looked up from reference TRBV9 and TRBJ2-7, is DSGVTQTPKHLITATGQRVTLRCSPRSGDLSVYWYQQSLDQGLQFLIQYYNGEERAKGNILERFSAQQFPDLHSELNLSSLELGDSALYFCASSERDGAYEQYFGPGTRLTVT.

The J gene is TRBJ2-5, the V gene TRBV7-2; D gene ambiguous. The germline V gene has CDR1 SGHTA and CDR2 FQGNSA. This CDR3 has 15 residues. V was shortened by 4 bases and J by 5 bases, with 17 bases between the two germline ends. CDR3 in amino acids: CASSSTVTFWETQYF. In nucleotides, the CDR3 is TGTGCCAGCAGCTCTACGGTCACCTTCTGGGAGACCCAGTACTTC.

This clone was detected a few times. The rearrangement uses TRBV19 and TRBJ1-2, with D possibly being TRBD1 (5 bases). The ends were cut back, 3 bases at V and 3 bases at J, with 14 bases in the middle. The germline gives CDR1 LNHDA, CDR2 SQIVND (reference sequence). The CDR3 loop spans 15 amino acids. The CDR3 nucleotides read TGTGCCAGTAGTATGGGACTCCAACGGGACTATGGCTACACCTTC. It yields the protein CASSMGLQRDYGYTF.

V usage is TRBV4-2 and J usage is TRBJ2-1; 7 positions match TRBD1. The V segment lost 0 bases and the J segment 8 bases; nucleotides outside the gene matches: 4. Germline loops: CDR1 LGHNA, CDR2 YNFKEQ. This CDR3 region has 14 residues. CDR3 bases: TGTGCCAGCAGCCAAGACAGGGGGATTGATGAGCAGTTCTTC. Translation gives CASSQDRGIDEQFF.

This clone has just a few counts. This chain connects TRBV4-3 to TRBJ2-3; the D call may be TRBD1 or TRBD2 (6 bases each). V dropped 4 bases and J dropped 6 bases, with 23 bases sitting between them. The V gene's germline CDR1 is LGHNA and CDR2 YSLEER. The CDR3 is made up of 17 amino acids. The CDR3 DNA reads as TGCGCCAGCAGCCGGGGGGCGGGGACCTCATCGGGCGATACGCAGTATTTT. It specifies CASSRGAGTSSGDTQYF.